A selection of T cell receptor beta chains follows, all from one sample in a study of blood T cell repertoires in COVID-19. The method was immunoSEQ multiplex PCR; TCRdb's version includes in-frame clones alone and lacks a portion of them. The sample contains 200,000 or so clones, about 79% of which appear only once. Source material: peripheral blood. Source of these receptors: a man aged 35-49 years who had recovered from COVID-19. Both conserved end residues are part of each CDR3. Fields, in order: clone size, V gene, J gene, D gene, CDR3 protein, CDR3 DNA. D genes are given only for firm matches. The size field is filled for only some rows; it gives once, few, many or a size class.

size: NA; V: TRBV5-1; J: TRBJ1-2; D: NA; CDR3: CASSRGGRTNYGYTF; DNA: TGCGCCAGCAGCCGGGGGGGCAGGACCAACTATGGCTACACCTTC
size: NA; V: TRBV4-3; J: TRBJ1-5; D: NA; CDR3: CASSPSVAVWDSNQPQHF; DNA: TGCGCCAGCAGCCCCTCGGTAGCGGTTTGGGATAGCAATCAGCCCCAGCATTTT
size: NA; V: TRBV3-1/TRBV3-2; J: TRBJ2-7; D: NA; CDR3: CASSHMYEQYF; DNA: TGTGCCAGCAGCCATATGTACGAGCAGTACTTC
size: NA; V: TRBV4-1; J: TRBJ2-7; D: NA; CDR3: CASSQVGVSSYEQYF; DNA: TGCGCCAGCAGCCAAGTCGGGGTAAGCTCCTACGAGCAGTACTTC
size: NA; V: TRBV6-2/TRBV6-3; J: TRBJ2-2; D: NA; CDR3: CASSYLPGNTGELFF; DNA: TGTGCCAGCAGTTACCTACCGGGTAACACCGGGGAGCTGTTTTTT
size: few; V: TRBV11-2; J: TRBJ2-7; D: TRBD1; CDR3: CASSASAGGSYEQYF; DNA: TGTGCCAGCAGCGCTAGTGCAGGGGGCTCCTACGAGCAGTACTTC
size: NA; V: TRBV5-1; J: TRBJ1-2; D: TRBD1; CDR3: CASSLAAGGNYGYTF; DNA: TGCGCCAGCAGCTTGGCGGCAGGGGGTAACTATGGCTACACCTTC
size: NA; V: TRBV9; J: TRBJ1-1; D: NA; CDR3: CASSVGDWNTEAFF; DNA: TGTGCCAGCAGCGTAGGCGACTGGAACACTGAAGCTTTCTTT
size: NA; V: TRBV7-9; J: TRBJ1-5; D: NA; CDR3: CASSLYQGQPQHF; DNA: TGTGCCAGCAGCTTATATCAGGGCCAGCCCCAGCATTTT
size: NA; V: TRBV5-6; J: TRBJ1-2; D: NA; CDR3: CASSSRSLNYGYTF; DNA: TGTGCCAGCAGTTCCCGGTCCTTAAACTATGGCTACACCTTC
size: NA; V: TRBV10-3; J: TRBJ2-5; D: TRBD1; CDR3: CAISGQGDVTQYF; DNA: TGTGCCATCAGCGGACAGGGGGACGTGACCCAGTACTTC
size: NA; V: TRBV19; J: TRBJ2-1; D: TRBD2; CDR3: CASSIVVGTSGAQGSYNEQFF; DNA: TGTGCCAGTAGTATAGTCGTTGGGACTAGCGGGGCCCAGGGCTCCTACAATGAGCAGTTCTTC
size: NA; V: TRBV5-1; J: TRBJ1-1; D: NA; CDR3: CASSPQNSMNTEAFF; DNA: TGCGCCAGCAGCCCACAGAATTCCATGAACACTGAAGCTTTCTTT
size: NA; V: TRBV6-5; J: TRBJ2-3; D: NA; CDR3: CATAFSSGADTQYF; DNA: TGTGCCACCGCATTCTCGTCCGGAGCAGATACGCAGTATTTT
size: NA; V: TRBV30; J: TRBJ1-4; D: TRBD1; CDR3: CAWSITGTANEKLFF; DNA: TGTGCCTGGAGCATCACCGGGACAGCTAATGAAAAACTGTTTTTT
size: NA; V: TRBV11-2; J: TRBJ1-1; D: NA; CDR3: CASSLIWSGATEAFF; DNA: TGTGCCAGCAGCTTAATATGGTCAGGGGCCACTGAAGCTTTCTTT
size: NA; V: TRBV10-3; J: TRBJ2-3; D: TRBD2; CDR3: CAITPGTSGSTDTQYF; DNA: TGTGCCATCACCCCCGGGACTAGCGGCTCCACAGATACGCAGTATTTT
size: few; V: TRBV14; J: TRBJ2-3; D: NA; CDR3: CASSQDFAGSRYF; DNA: TGTGCCAGCAGCCAAGATTTTGCGGGGTCGCGGTATTTT
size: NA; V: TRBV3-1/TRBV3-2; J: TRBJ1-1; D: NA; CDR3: CASSPGWQETEAFF; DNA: TGTGCCAGCAGCCCAGGGTGGCAAGAGACTGAAGCTTTCTTT
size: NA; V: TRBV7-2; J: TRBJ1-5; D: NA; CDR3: CASSFVGGNNQPQHF; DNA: TGTGCCAGCAGCTTCGTCGGAGGGAACAATCAGCCCCAGCATTTT
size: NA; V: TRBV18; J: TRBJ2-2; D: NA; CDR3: CASSPTQGNTGELFF; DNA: TGTGCCAGCTCACCAACTCAGGGGAACACCGGGGAGCTGTTTTTT
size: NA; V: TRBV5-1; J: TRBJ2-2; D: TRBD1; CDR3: CASSGGQGGTGELFF; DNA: TGCGCCAGCAGCGGGGGACAGGGAGGCACCGGGGAGCTGTTTTTT
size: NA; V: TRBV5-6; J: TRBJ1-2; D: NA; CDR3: CASSLGGGVNYGYTF; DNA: TGTGCCAGCAGCTTGGGCGGCGGGGTTAACTATGGCTACACCTTC
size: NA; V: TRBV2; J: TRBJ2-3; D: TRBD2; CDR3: CASSARGRASDTQYF; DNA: TGTGCCAGCAGTGCACGGGGGAGGGCCTCAGATACGCAGTATTTT
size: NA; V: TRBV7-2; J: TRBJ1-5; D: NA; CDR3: CASSTIPGSQPQHF; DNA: TGTGCCAGCAGCACCATCCCAGGCTCCCAGCCCCAGCATTTT
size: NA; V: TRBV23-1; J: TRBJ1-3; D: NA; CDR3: CASRPWGGLGGNTIYF; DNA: TGCGCCAGCAGACCATGGGGGGGGCTCGGCGGAAACACCATATATTTT
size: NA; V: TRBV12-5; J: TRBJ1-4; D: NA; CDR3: CASGLVKSQAAFATNEKLFF; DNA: TGTGCTAGTGGTTTGGTAAAGAGCCAGGCAGCTTTTGCAACTAATGAAAAACTGTTTTTT
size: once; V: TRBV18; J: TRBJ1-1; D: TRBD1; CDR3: CASSPQTGGTEAFF; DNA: TGTGCCAGCTCACCACAGACAGGGGGGACTGAAGCTTTCTTT
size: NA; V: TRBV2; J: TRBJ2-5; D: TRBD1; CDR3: CASSKQGSFGTQYF; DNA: TGTGCCAGCAGTAAACAGGGGTCATTCGGGACCCAGTACTTC
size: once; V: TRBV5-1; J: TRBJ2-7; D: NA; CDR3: CASSLGQGIIPYEQYF; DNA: TGCGCCAGCAGCTTGGGGCAGGGGATTATTCCCTACGAGCAGTACTTC
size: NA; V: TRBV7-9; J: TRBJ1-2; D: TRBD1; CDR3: CASSVGTGGRYGYTF; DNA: TGTGCCAGCAGCGTCGGGACAGGGGGCCGGTATGGCTACACCTTC
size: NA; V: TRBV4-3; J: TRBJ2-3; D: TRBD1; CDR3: CASSRNYRGQLTDTQYF; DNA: TGCGCCAGCAGCCGGAATTATAGGGGACAGCTCACAGATACGCAGTATTTT
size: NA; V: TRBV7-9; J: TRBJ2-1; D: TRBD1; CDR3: CASSRPRLTGGSYNEQFF; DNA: TGTGCCAGCAGCCGACCCCGGCTTACAGGGGGCTCCTACAATGAGCAGTTCTTC
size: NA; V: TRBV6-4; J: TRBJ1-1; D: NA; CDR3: CASGYRELNTEAFF; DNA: TGTGCCAGCGGATACAGGGAGCTAAACACTGAAGCTTTCTTT
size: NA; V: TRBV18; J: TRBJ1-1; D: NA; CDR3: CASSPNTGFGTEAFF; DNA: TGTGCCAGCTCACCCAACACAGGGTTTGGCACTGAAGCTTTCTTT
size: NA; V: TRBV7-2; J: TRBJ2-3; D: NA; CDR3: CASSLQGGGRTDTQYF; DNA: TGTGCCAGCAGCTTACAAGGGGGGGGCAGGACAGATACGCAGTATTTT
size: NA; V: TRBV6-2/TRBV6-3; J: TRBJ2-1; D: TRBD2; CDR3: CASSYGVDPSGASWDEQFF; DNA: TGTGCCAGCAGTTACGGCGTCGACCCGAGCGGGGCATCGTGGGATGAGCAGTTCTTC
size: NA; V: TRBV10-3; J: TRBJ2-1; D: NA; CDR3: CAISEGLRNEQFF; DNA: TGTGCCATCAGTGAGGGACTACGAAATGAGCAGTTCTTC
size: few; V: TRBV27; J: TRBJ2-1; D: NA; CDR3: CASSTSSSYNEQFF; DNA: TGTGCCAGCAGTACCTCTAGCTCCTACAATGAGCAGTTCTTC
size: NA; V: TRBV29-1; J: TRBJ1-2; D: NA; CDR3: CSVGRRELLGGYTF; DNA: TGCAGCGTCGGCCGCCGGGAGCTCTTGGGGGGCTACACCTTC
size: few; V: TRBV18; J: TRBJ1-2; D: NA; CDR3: CASSPSDSRGYTF; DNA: TGTGCCAGCTCACCTTCGGACAGTCGAGGCTACACCTTC
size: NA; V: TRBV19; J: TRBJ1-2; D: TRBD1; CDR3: CASRLTGGYGYTF; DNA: TGTGCCAGTAGACTTACAGGGGGGTATGGCTACACCTTC
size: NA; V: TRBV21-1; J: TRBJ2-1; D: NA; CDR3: CASGTYYNEQFF; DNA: TGTGCCAGTGGGACTTATTACAATGAGCAGTTCTTC
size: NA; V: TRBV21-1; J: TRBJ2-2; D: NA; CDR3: CASSKLRAGGFGELFF; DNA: TGTGCCAGCAGCAAGTTAAGGGCAGGGGGCTTCGGGGAGCTGTTTTTT
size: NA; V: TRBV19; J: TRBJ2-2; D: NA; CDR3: CASSIHRTRSGVYANTGELFF; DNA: TGTGCCAGTAGTATCCATCGGACACGGTCTGGCGTATATGCGAACACCGGGGAGCTGTTTTTT
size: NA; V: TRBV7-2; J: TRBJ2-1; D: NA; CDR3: CASSLVYEQFF; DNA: TGTGCCAGCAGCTTAGTCTATGAGCAGTTCTTC
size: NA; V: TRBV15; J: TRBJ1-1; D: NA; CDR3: CATTKGGSGNTEAFF; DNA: TGTGCCACCACCAAGGGAGGGTCGGGGAACACTGAAGCTTTCTTT
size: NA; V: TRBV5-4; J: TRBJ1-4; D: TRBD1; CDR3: CASSPDIGGQGNEKLFF; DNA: TGTGCCAGCAGCCCGGATATTGGGGGACAGGGAAATGAAAAACTGTTTTTT
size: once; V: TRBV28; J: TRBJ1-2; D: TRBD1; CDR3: CASRRDRVDYGYTF; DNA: TGTGCCAGCAGAAGGGACAGGGTAGACTATGGCTACACCTTC